The 14 T cell receptor beta chains given below trace back to one sample, sequenced in a study of cytomegalovirus exposure and HLA in healthy donors. A multiplex PCR was run with 60 Vbeta primers and 13 Jbeta primers. Libraries were prepared by immunoSEQ multiplex PCR; TCRdb keeps only in-frame clonotypes and omits some of them. Of over 150,000 clones listed, roughly 79% are singletons. The sample consisted of PBMCs. These receptors came from a woman between 50 and 59 years old in good health and CMV-seronegative.

The V call is TRBV28, the J call TRBJ2-7, with a possible D match to TRBD1 (6 bases). CDR1 and CDR2 from the germline V gene are MDHEN and SYDVKM. The CDR3 runs 13 residues. Trimming shortened V by 6 bases and J by 6 bases, and 15 bases separated the two germline ends. This CDR3 is CASRPAGVGEQYF. The CDR3 DNA is TGTGCCAGCAGACCAGCAGGGGTCGGCGAGCAGTACTTC.

The sample holds a few counts of this clone. The chain is built from TRBV19 and TRBJ2-1, with D possibly matching TRBD2 (7 bases). V shed 5 bases and J shed 6 bases, with 17 bases lying between them. CDR3 size: 15 residues. CDR1 LNHDA and CDR2 SQIVND come from the germline V gene (reference sequence). The CDR3 here is CASSSEEGGINEQFF. CDR3 nucleotide sequence: TGTGCCAGTAGTTCCGAAGAGGGGGGGATCAATGAGCAGTTCTTC.

This clone was recorded once. The V call is TRBV27, the J call TRBJ1-5; maybe TRBD1 (5 bases). The V end lost 7 bases, the J end lost 3 bases, and 10 bases lay between the germline ends. This CDR3 is 13 amino acids long. Germline V gene data show CDR1 as MNHEY and CDR2 as SMNVEV (reference sequence). In DNA form, the CDR3 reads TGTGCCAGCATTGGAGGGACCAATCAGCCCCAGCATTTT. Amino acids: CASIGGTNQPQHF.

The CDR3 spells CASSYQKDREETQYF. The CDR3 bases are TGTGCCAGCAGTTACCAAAAGGACAGGGAAGAGACCCAGTACTTC. The chain has TRBV6-5 and TRBJ2-5; 8 bases align to TRBD1. V lost 2 bases and J lost 3; bases outside the gene matches: 5. The CDR3 extends over 15 amino acids. CDR1 and CDR2 from the germline V gene are MNHEY and SVGAGI.

V and J are TRBV28 and TRBJ2-5, with a possible D match to TRBD1 (6 bases). V was shortened by 4 bases and J by 7 bases, with 13 bases between the two germline ends. Germline-derived CDR1 and CDR2 are MDHEN and SYDVKM. The CDR3 consists of 13 residues. The CDR3 coding sequence is TGTGCCAGCAGTTCGGCAGGGGAGTGGACCCAGTACTTC. Its protein product is CASSSAGEWTQYF.

V gene TRBV28 combines with J gene TRBJ1-5, with no clear D. This CDR3 contains 12 residues. V was trimmed by 7 bases and J by 4 bases, leaving 8 bases between them. The V gene's germline CDR1 is MDHEN and CDR2 SYDVKM. CDR3 sequence (DNA): TGTGCCAGCACCGACTGGAATCAGCCCCAGCATTTT. This codes for CASTDWNQPQHF.

This chain uses TRBV16 with TRBJ2-7; TRBD2 aligns across 7 bases. J lost 2 bases, V lost 6 bases, and 7 bases had no gene match. Germline V lookup: CDR1 KGHSY, CDR2 FQNENV. There are 14 residues in the CDR3. The CDR3 coding sequence is TGTGCCAGCAGTCTACAGGCGGGGGCCTACGAGCAGTACTTC. Residues: CASSLQAGAYEQYF. Together with reference TRBV16 and TRBJ2-7, the CDR3 gives the full variable domain: GEEVAQTPKHLVRGEGQKAKLYCAPIKGHSYVFWYQQVLKNEFKFLISFQNENVFDETGMPKERFSAKCLPNSPCSLEIQATKLEDSAVYFCASSLQAGAYEQYFGPGTRLTVT.

This rearrangement joins TRBV6-4 to TRBJ2-1, with TRBD2 matching over 13 bases. The germline CDR1 and CDR2 sequences are MRHNA and SNTAGT. The CDR3 has 14 amino acids. V shed 7 bases, J shed 9 bases, and the junction held 6 bases outside the gene matches. CDR3 residues: CASKRLAGGSEQFF. The CDR3 DNA reads as TGTGCCAGCAAGCGACTAGCGGGAGGCAGTGAGCAGTTCTTC.

The chain recombines TRBV6-1 with TRBJ1-2; TRBD1 aligns across 12 bases. The CDR3 runs 15 residues. Unmatched junction bases numbered 8, after V lost 5 bases and J lost 7 bases. Per germline, CDR1 MNHNS and CDR2 SASEGT. The CDR3 here is CASSPGTGGAGGYTF. DNA for the CDR3: TGTGCCAGCAGTCCCGGGACAGGGGGCGCGGGTGGCTACACCTTC.

This CDR3 is CASSPGTRTDTQYF. The DNA of the CDR3 is TGTGCCAGCAGCCCCGGGACTCGCACAGATACGCAGTATTTT. The chain recombines TRBV5-4 with TRBJ2-3, with D tentatively TRBD2 (6 bases). CDR1 is SGHNT, CDR2 YYREEE, per germline (reference sequence). This CDR3 spans 14 amino acids. Deletions cut 4 bases from V and 1 base from J, with 10 bases between.

This clone was seen a few times. The V gene is TRBV5-4, the J gene TRBJ2-2; no firm D call. This CDR3 is built from 13 residues. CDR1 and CDR2 from the germline V gene are SGHNT and YYREEE (reference sequence). The V end lost 1 base, the J end lost 4 bases, and 5 bases lay between the germline ends. In nucleotides, the CDR3 is TGTGCCAGCAGCTTGAGCTCCACCGGGGAGCTGTTTTTT. It yields the protein CASSLSSTGELFF.

This chain connects TRBV7-2 to TRBJ1-3; possible D gene TRBD1, 5 bases. V was pared by 4 bases and J by 1 base, with 17 bases between. The germline CDR1 and CDR2 sequences are SGHTA and FQGNSA. There are 17 residues in the CDR3. The CDR3 sequence: CASSWGIGGESGNTIYF. CDR3 DNA sequence: TGTGCCAGCAGCTGGGGGATCGGGGGGGAGTCTGGAAACACCATATATTTT.

The V and J genes are TRBV25-1 and TRBJ1-1; D gene uncertain. The CDR3 length is 13 residues. Trimming removed 4 bases from V and 5 bases from J, with 11 bases in between. CDR1 and CDR2 from the germline V gene are MGHDK and SYGVNS. In DNA, the CDR3 is TGTGCCAGCAGTGGGTACAGTCAGACTGAAGCTTTCTTT. Protein sequence: CASSGYSQTEAFF.

This clone was seen more than once but under ten times. CDR3 coding DNA: TGTGCCAGCAGCCCTTTAGGGAGCCCAAATGAAAAACTGTTTTTT. Translation: CASSPLGSPNEKLFF. V and J are TRBV6-5 and TRBJ1-4; D is ambiguous. Germline CDR1 reads MNHEY; CDR2 reads SVGAGI. This CDR3 is built from 15 residues. V was clipped by 6 bases and J by 5 bases, with 16 bases between them.